This T cell receptor (beta chain) derives from a study of OX40 agonist ivuxolimab in advanced cancers. Study-level information: Three dose-escalation patients had partial responses: one with hepatocellular carcinoma and two with cutaneous melanoma.

Germline V gives CDR1 SEHNR, CDR2 FQNEAQ (reference sequence). V was clipped by 2 bases and J by 1 base; unmatched bases: 2. The CDR3 extends over 15 amino acids. Sequencing used immunoSEQ multiplex PCR; TCRdb keeps in-frame clones, though not all of them. The sample has tens of thousands of clones; about nine tenths are singletons. V and J are TRBV7-9 and TRBJ1-1; TRBD1 agrees at 9 bases. This TCR was sampled from an adult with an advanced solid tumor such as melanoma, head and neck, liver or kidney cancer. Sequencing was performed on CD4+ or CD8+ T cells sorted from blood, taken in a trial of the OX40 agonist ivuxolimab. The DNA for the CDR3 is TGTGCCAGCAGCTTAAGGGACAGGGAGAACACTGAAGCTTTCTTT. Protein product: CASSLRDRENTEAFF.